These T cell receptor beta chains were read from a single sample in a study of T cell repertoires in cytomegalovirus infection. No antigen has been assigned to these receptors. TCRdb redid the calling of the reads with MiXCR, one entry per CDR3 protein. The repertoire has about 700,000 distinct CDR3 sequences, 30% to 40% of them found once; the top ten carry 15% to 20%. The material sequenced was cultured PBMCs, taken from culture after CMV antigen stimulation. The receptors come from a human donor in good health (CMV status not recorded). Some clones in this sample may be carry-over from other donors' samples. Each CDR3 is given with its conserved first and last residue. A D gene is named only where the DNA matches it firmly.

d_call v_call cdr3_aa
TRBD1 TRBV7-9 CASSSPGQPTSGANVLTF
- TRBV27 CATCTSIGELFF
- TRBV11-2 CASSLVAVGWYEQYF
TRBD2 TRBV4-3 CASSQELAGGSGTQYF
- TRBV6-2/TRBV6-3 CASSLLRGEQETQYF
- TRBV7-8 CASSLAQTGVAEAFF
TRBD2 TRBV27 CASSLSKLAPFYEQYF
TRBD2 TRBV7-2 CASSLGRGGGSDTQYF
- TRBV20-1 CSAHAGAGELFF
TRBD2 TRBV7-2 CASSLGPSGLGETQYF
- TRBV28 CASSQTTKEKLFF
TRBD1 TRBV14 CASSQAWVSTGNRRAKNIQYF
TRBD1 TRBV7-9 CASSLVQGAFTEAFF
- TRBV7-9 CASSLAHRETQYF
- TRBV5-8 CASSPGSWREAFF
- TRBV5-4 CASSSWSGVVTDTQYF
- TRBV6-2/TRBV6-3 CASSPITRMMVRNEQFF
- TRBV5-1 CASSLGNPNEKLFF
- TRBV2 CASSEDRHIQETQYF
- TRBV27 CATRTPYGYTF
- TRBV4-3 CASSQGSGAPYEQYF
TRBD2 TRBV7-9 CASSPRVIAGYPPFF
- TRBV7-2 CASSPSVVSLHF
- TRBV19 CASKKGANEQFF
- TRBV19 CASSGRAGYYGYTF
- TRBV7-9 CASSPSAVTDTQYF
TRBD2 TRBV6-5 CASSYSPLSPASGAFF
- TRBV19 CASSISRTTLNEQFF
- TRBV6-6 CASNQVEAGQPQHF
- TRBV20-1 CSAREQGRDGYTF
- TRBV5-1 CASSLIGGLPLREQYF
- TRBV15 CATSRDRVGAEETQYF
- TRBV5-8 CANAWGGGNTEAFF
- TRBV19 CASSIRENYGYTF
- TRBV7-4 CASSPLTGNTGELFF
- TRBV4-3 CASSQDPHTDTQYF
TRBD2 TRBV11-2 CASSPWPRRAGAPQETQYF
TRBD1 TRBV3-1 CASSPGWTGNTEAFF
TRBD1 TRBV12-3/TRBV12-4 CASSWDRGQPQHF
TRBD2 TRBV10-3 CAISRTSGRETQYF
- TRBV23-1 CASSPTSRGQSYNEQFF
- TRBV5-1 CASSLVGRAGASYNEQFF
- TRBV7-2 CASSQQTAPYNEQFF
- TRBV12-3/TRBV12-4 CACQGHSGNTIYF
- TRBV15 CATSRDGTYGELFF
- TRBV12-3/TRBV12-4 CASTLTPLGDGYTF
TRBD2 TRBV6-1 CASSDWTSGNNEQFF
TRBD1 TRBV16 CASSPTGEQGFYEQYF
- TRBV7-2 CASSLSGGVGYTF
- TRBV20-1 CSASTSGGNEQFF
- TRBV7-6 CASSLGTVADEQFF